This T cell receptor (beta chain) was sequenced during a study of blood T cell repertoires in COVID-19. About the research overall: Acute and convalescent COVID-19 samples came from the United States, Italy and Spain. From T cells, B-cell-depleted T cells, or PBMCs came the material, which was cDNA or gDNA.

The CDR3 is 15 residues long. The ends lost 1 base at V and 2 bases at J; junction bases unmatched: 2. Looked up from germline, CDR1 is SGHAT and CDR2 is FQNNGV. Ten or more counts support this clone. In the original analysis: From reference gene primer amplification, estimates of nucleated cell counts were derived. Measured with immunoSEQ multiplex PCR; TCRdb has only the in-frame clones, and not every one. V, J and clone size reflect that table, while D and trimming were determined from the DNA. Of more than 80,000 clones listed, around four fifths were seen once; the top ten hold around 15%. This chain joins TRBV11-2 and TRBJ2-7, with 10 positions matching TRBD2. The TCR comes from a human donor in a cohort sampled during active COVID-19. Sequenced: peripheral blood. The CDR3 here is CASSLVSGGTYEQYF. CDR3 coding DNA: TGTGCCAGCAGCTTAGTTAGCGGGGGGACCTACGAGCAGTACTTC.